There are a few counts of the clone carrying this T cell receptor (beta chain). As part of library construction, unique molecular identifiers were attached to individual cDNA molecules. MiXCR was run by TCRdb on the 5' RACE reads, yielding one entry per CDR3 protein. The data contain about 64,000 distinct CDR3 sequences, around 11% of them singletons. The source of the sample is a study of early T cells in non-severe SARS-CoV-2 infection. Study details: The study sequenced bulk RNA from unsorted whole blood, with chains unpaired.

Germline V gene data show CDR1 as GTSNPN and CDR2 as SVGIG (reference sequence). This CDR3 comprises 15 residues. With V trimmed by 4 bases and J by 0 bases, 5 bases remained unmatched. The source material was whole blood, sampled at baseline. The V and J genes are TRBV30 and TRBJ2-2; 7 nucleotides align to TRBD1. The receptor was isolated from an adult who was a healthcare worker with PCR-confirmed SARS-CoV-2 infection or an uninfected control (not recorded which). The CDR3 DNA sequence: TGTGCCTGGATGACAGGGAGTGCGAACACCGGGGAGCTGTTTTTT. Its protein product is CAWMTGSANTGELFF. The variable domain in full, completed from reference TRBV30 and TRBJ2-2, reads SQTIHQWPATLVQPVGSPLSLECTVEGTSNPNLYWYRQAAGRGLQLLFYSVGIGQISSEVPQNLSASRPQDRQFILSSKKLLLSDSGFYLCAWMTGSANTGELFFGEGSRLTVL.